This is a list of T cell receptor beta chains from one sample in a study of CD8+ T cells in alopecia areata. The repertoire was sequenced with immunoSEQ multiplex PCR; TCRdb's copy has only in-frame clones and lacks some. The sample shows just over 150,000 clones, 65% of them seen only once. The specimen was CD4+ T cells sorted from blood, collected at week 4, from a patient treated with tofacitinib. Source of these receptors: a human donor with alopecia areata. Each CDR3 is given with its conserved first and last residue. A D gene is named only where the DNA matches it firmly. Clone size is given for some rows only: seen once, a few or many times, or a class if the clone is expanded.

clone size,J gene,D gene,V gene,CDR3 protein,CDR3 DNA
.,TRBJ2-7,.,TRBV2,CASGLGEQYF,TGTGCCAGCGGGTTGGGAGAGCAGTACTTC
.,TRBJ1-2,.,TRBV29-1,CSTGQGQLYGYAF,TGCAGCACAGGACAAGGCCAGCTTTATGGCTACGCCTTC
.,TRBJ1-3,.,TRBV13,CASSLRGTGNTIYF,TGTGCCAGCAGCTTACGGGGGACTGGAAACACCATATATTTT
.,TRBJ2-7,TRBD2,TRBV30,CAWSVIAGSEQYF,TGTGCCTGGAGTGTAATAGCGGGGAGTGAGCAGTACTTC
once,TRBJ1-2,TRBD1,TRBV2,CASSRQGPNYGYTF,TGTGCCAGCAGTAGACAGGGACCTAACTATGGCTACACCTTC
few,TRBJ2-3,TRBD1,TRBV30,CAWTGGVVRTDTQYF,TGTGCCTGGACAGGGGGCGTCGTCCGCACAGATACGCAGTATTTT
few,TRBJ2-7,TRBD1,TRBV6-5,CASSRTGSSYEQYF,TGTGCCAGCAGTCGGACAGGGTCATCCTACGAGCAGTACTTC
.,TRBJ1-4,.,TRBV25-1,CASSEAGHRAIGEKLFF,TGTGCCAGCAGTGAGGCGGGACACAGGGCTATAGGTGAAAAACTGTTTTTT
.,TRBJ1-5,.,TRBV7-9,CASSSHNQPQHF,TGTGCCAGCAGTTCGCACAATCAGCCCCAGCATTTT
.,TRBJ1-5,TRBD1,TRBV2,CASTKGQGGNQPQHF,TGTGCCAGCACCAAAGGACAGGGAGGCAATCAGCCCCAGCATTTT
.,TRBJ2-3,.,TRBV5-1,CASSGENTRGTDTQYF,TGCGCCAGCAGCGGAGAAAACACCCGAGGGACAGATACGCAGTATTTT
few,TRBJ1-2,TRBD1,TRBV2,CASSWDRGQVGYTF,TGTGCCAGCAGCTGGGACAGGGGGCAAGTTGGCTACACCTTC
few,TRBJ1-5,TRBD1,TRBV9,CASSRDSGPQPQHF,TGTGCCAGCAGCCGGGACAGCGGTCCACAGCCCCAGCATTTT
few,TRBJ2-1,TRBD2,TRBV29-1,CSAEPFSGGAYNEQFF,TGCAGCGCTGAGCCCTTTAGCGGGGGGGCGTACAATGAGCAGTTCTTC
.,TRBJ1-2,.,TRBV30,CAWSLRREGSYTF,TGTGCCTGGAGTCTCCGGAGGGAGGGTAGCTACACCTTC
few,TRBJ2-3,.,TRBV29-1,CSVEDQDWTITDTQYF,TGCAGCGTTGAAGATCAGGATTGGACGATCACAGATACGCAGTATTTT
.,TRBJ1-6,.,TRBV30,CAWSTTSRANSPLHF,TGTGCCTGGAGTACCACCTCCAGAGCTAATTCACCCCTCCACTTT
.,TRBJ2-7,.,TRBV30,CAWNRDFSYEQYF,TGTGCCTGGAACCGGGACTTTTCCTACGAGCAGTACTTC
.,TRBJ2-7,TRBD1,TRBV19,CASSSTGTAFYEQYF,TGTGCCAGTAGTTCCACCGGGACAGCCTTCTACGAGCAGTACTTC
.,TRBJ2-2,.,TRBV7-7,CASKRSQGVAVDTGELFF,TGTGCTAGCAAAAGAAGTCAGGGCGTCGCGGTGGACACCGGGGAGCTGTTTTTT
few,TRBJ1-2,.,TRBV6-1,CASSESAYGYTF,TGTGCCAGCAGTGAGAGTGCCTATGGCTACACCTTC
few,TRBJ1-5,.,TRBV2,CASSEGFQPQHF,TGTGCCAGCAGTGAAGGGTTTCAGCCCCAGCATTTT
.,TRBJ2-7,.,TRBV7-2,CASSPTGPYEQYF,TGTGCCAGCAGCCCGACCGGCCCCTACGAGCAGTACTTC
.,TRBJ1-2,.,TRBV6-6,CASSSSGTGAYGYTF,TGTGCCAGCAGTTCCTCCGGGACGGGTGCCTATGGCTACACCTTC
few,TRBJ1-6,TRBD1,TRBV10-3,CAISAGQGSSPLHF,TGTGCCATCAGCGCGGGACAGGGAAGTTCACCCCTCCACTTT
few,TRBJ1-2,.,TRBV19,CASSIRGYGYTF,TGTGCCAGTAGTATTCGGGGGTATGGCTACACCTTC
.,TRBJ1-5,.,TRBV5-1,CASSFGPTPLEPQHF,TGCGCCAGCAGCTTTGGTCCGACACCCTTGGAGCCCCAGCATTTT
.,TRBJ1-5,.,TRBV29-1,CSAPKAGSNQPQHF,TGCAGCGCGCCTAAGGCAGGGAGCAATCAGCCCCAGCATTTT
.,TRBJ1-2,.,TRBV15,CATSRVGRVYGYTF,TGTGCCACCAGCAGAGTAGGCAGGGTTTATGGCTACACCTTC
.,TRBJ1-6,.,TRBV30,CAWSGDRQNNSPLHF,TGTGCCTGGAGTGGCGATAGACAGAATAATTCACCCCTCCACTTT
.,TRBJ2-1,.,TRBV5-4,CASSPVGGTEQFF,TGTGCCAGCAGCCCCGTTGGCGGGACAGAGCAGTTCTTC
.,TRBJ2-2,.,TRBV5-6,CASSPSGGRTGELFF,TGTGCCAGCAGCCCTAGTGGAGGGCGCACCGGGGAGCTGTTTTTT
.,TRBJ2-3,TRBD1,TRBV29-1,CSVATGSSTDTQYF,TGCAGCGTCGCGACAGGGTCTAGCACAGATACGCAGTATTTT
.,TRBJ2-2,.,TRBV30,CAWKGSGTGELFF,TGTGCCTGGAAGGGTAGCGGCACCGGGGAGCTGTTTTTT
few,TRBJ2-5,.,TRBV5-5,CASSPQGKETQYF,TGTGCCAGCAGTCCGCAGGGGAAAGAGACCCAGTACTTC
.,TRBJ1-6,.,TRBV7-9,CASSPPGGGISPLHF,TGTGCCAGCAGCCCCCCGGGAGGGGGAATCTCACCCCTCCACTTT
.,TRBJ1-5,.,TRBV27,CASKKFRDSNQPQHF,TGTGCCAGCAAGAAGTTTCGGGATAGCAATCAGCCCCAGCATTTT
.,TRBJ2-5,TRBD2,TRBV5-1,CASSFAGDQETQYF,TGCGCCAGCAGCTTTGCGGGGGATCAAGAGACCCAGTACTTC
.,TRBJ2-7,.,TRBV6-5,CASSYGGSYEQYF,TGTGCCAGCAGTTACGGGGGCTCCTACGAGCAGTACTTC
.,TRBJ1-2,.,TRBV11-2,CASSADSVYGYTF,TGTGCCAGCAGCGCGGACAGTGTTTATGGCTACACCTTC
.,TRBJ1-4,TRBD1,TRBV29-1,CSARGPGELFF,TGCAGCGCCAGGGGGCCCGGAGAACTGTTTTTT
.,TRBJ2-1,TRBD2,TRBV7-9,CASSLARGGNYNEQFF,TGTGCCAGCAGCTTAGCGCGCGGGGGGAACTACAATGAGCAGTTCTTC
.,TRBJ1-1,.,TRBV14,CASSARDSGGAFF,TGTGCCAGCAGCGCCAGGGATAGCGGGGGAGCTTTCTTT
.,TRBJ2-2,.,TRBV11-3,CASSFFGDTGELFF,TGTGCCAGCAGCTTTTTCGGGGATACCGGGGAGCTGTTTTTT
.,TRBJ2-7,.,TRBV10-3,CAISDELRHYEQYF,TGTGCCATCAGTGACGAGTTGCGTCACTACGAGCAGTACTTC
.,TRBJ1-2,.,TRBV18,CASSSSGPNYGYTF,TGTGCCAGCTCATCATCGGGTCCAAACTATGGCTACACCTTC
.,TRBJ2-5,.,TRBV21-1,CASSKETQYF,TGTGCCAGCAGCAAAGAGACCCAGTACTTC
.,TRBJ2-5,.,TRBV29-1,CSAGPGGAGTQYF,TGCAGCGCCGGACCGGGGGGCGCGGGGACCCAGTACTTC
few,TRBJ2-3,.,TRBV29-1,CSYMPTADTQYF,TGCAGCTATATGCCAACAGCAGATACGCAGTATTTT
.,TRBJ1-2,.,TRBV7-9,CASSPQGYGYTF,TGTGCCAGCAGCCCACAGGGCTATGGCTACACCTTC
.,TRBJ1-2,.,TRBV30,CASGSDGYTF,TGTGCCTCGGGTTCGGACGGCTACACCTTC
.,TRBJ2-2,.,TRBV30,CAWSRGTGELFF,TGTGCCTGGAGTCGGGGAACCGGGGAGCTGTTTTTT